The 19 T cell receptor beta chains below come from one sample, sequenced in a study of control samples from healthy donors and cancer patients. The data were produced by immunoSEQ multiplex PCR, yet TCRdb's version contains in-frame clones alone and is incomplete. The sample shows about 160,000 clones, roughly 90% of them seen only once. The sequenced sample consisted of blood. These receptors were obtained from a man aged 30-40 years in good health.

This clone was counted once. J is TRBJ2-5 and V is TRBV2; possible D gene TRBD1, 6 bases. Deletions cut 8 bases from V and 0 bases from J, with 13 bases between. Germline-derived CDR1 and CDR2 are SNHLY and FYNNEI. The CDR3 totals 14 residues. The CDR3 loop is CASHLRGYQETQYF. The CDR3 coding sequence is TGTGCCAGCCACCTGAGGGGGTACCAAGAGACCCAGTACTTC.

The chain carries TRBV4-1 and TRBJ1-2, with D tentatively TRBD1 (6 bases). Deletions cut 0 bases from V and 2 bases from J, with 16 bases between. The CDR3 is 17 amino acids. CDR1 is MGHRA and CDR2 is YSYEKL in the germline V gene. The CDR3: CASSQEDRSAMNYGYTF. In DNA, the CDR3 is TGCGCCAGCAGCCAAGAGGACAGATCGGCGATGAACTATGGCTACACCTTC.

The chain carries TRBV5-1 and TRBJ2-7; D is possibly TRBD1 (7 bases). V lost 7 bases to trimming and J lost 2 bases, with 13 bases between them. Per the germline V gene, CDR1 is SGHRS and CDR2 is YFSETQ. The CDR3 extends over 13 amino acids. CDR3 coding DNA: TGCGCCAGCCAGCAGGGGGAGGCCTACGAGCAGTACTTC. Its translation is CASQQGEAYEQYF.

The CDR3 coding sequence is TGTGCCAGCAGCTCCGGGGTCAGAGAATCACCCCTCCACTTT. Its translation is CASSSGVRESPLHF. V gene TRBV6-6 combines with J gene TRBJ1-6; D not certain. Germline CDR1 is MNHNY and CDR2 is SVGAGI (reference sequence). The V end lost 6 bases, the J end lost 10 bases, and 16 bases lay between the germline ends. The CDR3 has 14 residues.

This chain links TRBV7-8 with TRBJ2-5; perhaps TRBD1 as D (5 bases). Germline V gives CDR1 SGHVS, CDR2 FQNEAQ. V was cut by 0 bases and J by 7 bases, with 15 bases left in between. The CDR3 consists of 15 residues. The CDR3 loop is CASSLAQGGVGTQYF. The CDR3, as DNA: TGTGCCAGCAGCTTAGCGCAGGGCGGAGTGGGGACCCAGTACTTC.

The gene calls are TRBV27 and TRBJ1-6; D uncertain. V was shortened by 3 bases and J by 10 bases, with 13 bases between the two germline ends. Germline assignment: CDR1 MNHEY and CDR2 SMNVEV (reference sequence). CDR3 length: 14 amino acids. In DNA form, the CDR3 reads TGTGCCAGCAGTTTCGGTAGGGTCGGATCACCCCTCCACTTT. Protein sequence: CASSFGRVGSPLHF.

The chain couples TRBV28 to TRBJ2-1; 7 bases align to TRBD1. In germline, CDR1 is MDHEN, CDR2 SYDVKM. The ends lost 8 bases at V and 12 bases at J; junction bases unmatched: 13. The CDR3 loop spans 13 amino acids. In DNA form, the CDR3 reads TGTGCCAGCGGTGACGGGACAGCCTTTGGGCAGTTCTTC. Its protein is CASGDGTAFGQFF.

The rearrangement uses TRBV4-1 and TRBJ2-3, with D hard to call. V shed 4 bases and J shed 4 bases, with 12 bases lying between them. Germline V CDR1 and CDR2: MGHRA, YSYEKL. This CDR3 comprises 14 residues. CDR3 loop: CASSLLGVSDTQYF. DNA for the CDR3: TGCGCCAGCAGCCTACTTGGGGTGTCAGATACGCAGTATTTT.

The V and J genes are TRBV6-1 and TRBJ1-3; D is uncertain. The CDR3 has 15 amino acids. Looked up from germline, CDR1 is MNHNS and CDR2 is SASEGT. V was cut by 3 bases and J by 0 bases, with 9 bases left in between. The CDR3 region has the DNA TGTGCCAGCAGTGAGAGGGAACTCTCTGGAAACACCATATATTTT. This sequence encodes CASSERELSGNTIYF.

V usage is TRBV7-3 and J usage is TRBJ2-1, with 10 bases aligning to TRBD2. Per the germline V gene, CDR1 is SGHTA and CDR2 is FQGTGA. The CDR3 extends over 18 amino acids. The ends lost 2 bases at V and 2 bases at J; junction bases unmatched: 9. In DNA, the CDR3 is TGTGCCAGCAGCTTAGGAAGGTTCCTAGCGGGGGCCTACAATGAGCAGTTCTTC. As protein: CASSLGRFLAGAYNEQFF.

The chain has TRBV28 and TRBJ2-1; TRBD2 agrees at 7 bases. The CDR3 is 14 amino acids. CDR1 is MDHEN, CDR2 SYDVKM, per germline. Trimming took 5 bases from V and 0 from J; bases not matched to a gene: 1. CDR3 nucleotide sequence: TGTGCCAGCAGTCGCGGGAGCTCCTACAATGAGCAGTTCTTC. It specifies CASSRGSSYNEQFF.

The V and J genes are TRBV2 and TRBJ1-1; D unresolved. Looked up from germline, CDR1 is SNHLY and CDR2 is FYNNEI. The V gene lost 7 bases and the J gene lost 2 bases, with 11 bases spanning the gap. The CDR3 runs to 13 residues. CDR3 DNA sequence: TGTGCCAGCACTTCCGACCACAACACTGAAGCTTTCTTT. The encoded protein is CASTSDHNTEAFF.

The chain uses TRBV19 and TRBJ2-3; TRBD2 might be the D (6 bases). V gave up 8 bases and J gave up 0 bases, with 21 bases separating them. The germline gives CDR1 LNHDA, CDR2 SQIVND (reference sequence). The CDR3 extends over 17 amino acids. The CDR3 loop reads CASSSWDLQTSTDTQYF. The DNA for the CDR3 is TGTGCCAGTTCCTCTTGGGACTTACAAACTAGCACAGATACGCAGTATTTT.

This clone was detected only once. The rearrangement joins TRBV29-1 to TRBJ1-3; D unresolved. CDR3 length equals 10 residues. Germline CDR1 reads SQVTM; CDR2 reads ANQGSEA. Trimming shortened V by 6 bases and J by 9 bases, and 9 bases separated the two germline ends. The CDR3 loop is CSVAEGTIYF. The DNA for the CDR3 is TGCAGCGTCGCGGAGGGCACCATATATTTT.

The chain couples TRBV9 to TRBJ1-5; the match to TRBD1 covers 7 bases. The germline V gene has CDR1 SGDLS and CDR2 YYNGEE. The CDR3 spans 17 residues. Trimming at V came to 4 bases and at J to 0 bases, leaving 10 bases not matched to a gene. CDR3 region: CASSFGDSSYSNQPQHF. CDR3 nucleotides: TGTGCCAGCAGCTTTGGGGACAGCTCTTATAGCAATCAGCCCCAGCATTTT. The variable domain in full, with the rest retrieved from reference TRBV9 and TRBJ1-5, is DSGVTQTPKHLITATGQRVTLRCSPRSGDLSVYWYQQSLDQGLQFLIQYYNGEERAKGNILERFSAQQFPDLHSELNLSSLELGDSALYFCASSFGDSSYSNQPQHFGDGTRLSIL.

The genes are TRBV12-3 or TRBV12-4 and TRBJ1-5, with D uncertain. Trimming took off 3 bases at V and 3 bases at J, with 6 bases between the two ends. CDR3 length: 13 residues. CDR3 bases: TGTGCCAGCAGTTTGACGGACAATCAGCCCCAGCATTTT. Translation gives CASSLTDNQPQHF.

The chain uses TRBV27 and TRBJ1-4; possible D gene TRBD1, 6 bases. CDR1 and CDR2 (germline): MNHEY, SMNVEV (reference sequence). The CDR3 runs to 16 residues. The V end lost 4 bases, the J end lost 8 bases, and 20 bases lay between the germline ends. CDR3 protein: CASSSIPQGAGEKLFF. The CDR3 nucleotides read TGTGCCAGCAGTTCCATCCCACAGGGTGCGGGGGAAAAACTGTTTTTT. The full variable domain, with the rest looked up from reference TRBV27 and TRBJ1-4, is EAQVTQNPRYLITVTGKKLTVTCSQNMNHEYMSWYRQDPGLGLRQIYYSMNVEVTDKGDVPEGYKVSRKEKRNFPLILESPSPNQTSLYFCASSSIPQGAGEKLFFGSGTQLSVL.

V gene TRBV5-6 combines with J gene TRBJ2-1; possibly TRBD2 for D (5 bases). This CDR3 is built from 13 residues. Germline-derived CDR1 and CDR2 are SGHDT and YYEEEE. V lost 5 bases to trimming and J lost 0 bases, with 6 bases between them. CDR3 in DNA: TGTGCCAGCAGGGAGGCCTCCTACAATGAGCAGTTCTTC. It is translated as CASREASYNEQFF.

The chain uses TRBV6-2 or TRBV6-3 and TRBJ2-5; no firm D call. V dropped 2 bases and J dropped 0 bases, with 13 bases sitting between them. This CDR3 is built from 16 residues. Germline assignment: CDR1 MNHEY and CDR2 SVGEGT. DNA of the CDR3: TGTGCCAGCAGTTACCCCCTCGGTACCTACCAAGAGACCCAGTACTTC. Protein: CASSYPLGTYQETQYF.